This TCR beta chain was retrieved from a study of T cell repertoires in cytomegalovirus infection. Study-level background: CMV infection and matching HLA type were both indicated by public TCR beta signatures.

Details on this clonotype: As yet, its antigen is unknown.

One entry per CDR3 protein results from TCRdb running MiXCR on the reads. Of around 750,000 distinct CDR3 sequences in the sample, 30% to 35% are singletons; the top ten hold around 12%. The junction had 8 bases not matched to a gene; V was cut back by 7 bases and J by 2 bases. The CDR3 totals 15 residues. V usage is TRBV12-3 or TRBV12-4 and J usage is TRBJ2-5; 9 bases map to TRBD1. This sample comprised cultured CD8+ T cells from PBMCs, obtained from culture after CMV antigen stimulation. This TCR was sampled from a human donor in good health (CMV status not recorded). Some clones in this sample may be carry-over from other donors' samples. For the CDR3, the DNA is TGTGCCAGCACCCAACAGGGGGCGACTCAAGAGACCCAGTACTTC. Encoded protein: CASTQQGATQETQYF.